This TCR beta chain was obtained from a study of T cell changes during pregnancy in multiple sclerosis. CDR1 MNHEY and CDR2 SMNVEV come from the germline V gene (reference sequence). The CDR3 contains 16 residues. V was trimmed by 1 base and J by 5 bases, leaving 18 bases between them. Using immunoSEQ multiplex PCR, the repertoire was profiled, and TCRdb retains in-frame clones only, with some absent. The profile shows about 83,000 clones, approximately 91% of them singletons. Here the sequenced sample was PBMCs, taken in the first trimester of pregnancy. The chain couples TRBV27 to TRBJ2-7, with TRBD2 as a possible D gene (6 bases). The receptor comes from a female donor in good health, serving as a control in a pregnancy study. Some clones in this sample may be carry-over from other donors' samples. CDR3 region: CASSLWGSAGRHEQYF. As DNA, the CDR3 is TGTGCCAGCAGTTTATGGGGTAGCGCGGGGCGGCACGAGCAGTACTTC.